Presented here are 13 T cell receptor beta chains from one specimen sequenced in a study of cytomegalovirus exposure and HLA in healthy donors. PCR used 60 Vbeta primers and 13 Jbeta primers. Using immunoSEQ multiplex PCR, the repertoire was profiled, and TCRdb retains in-frame clones only, with some absent. Here the sample spans fewer than 90,000 clones, 60% to 80% being singletons. Sequenced input: PBMCs. Every receptor here comes from a man aged 30 to 39 in good health and CMV-seronegative.

The chain employs TRBV28 and TRBJ2-7; a possible D gene is TRBD1 (7 bases). CDR1 and CDR2 (germline): MDHEN, SYDVKM. Trimming left V 5 bases short and J 6 bases short, with 11 bases between. This CDR3 comprises 12 residues. The CDR3 sequence: CASSAQGGEQYF. The CDR3 DNA reads TGTGCCAGCAGTGCTCAGGGGGGCGAGCAGTACTTC.

The CDR3 here is CASSEFGGMDEKLFF. The CDR3 DNA sequence: TGTGCCAGCAGTGAATTTGGGGGCATGGATGAAAAACTGTTTTTT. The J gene is TRBJ1-4, the V gene TRBV6-1; D might be TRBD1 (6 bases). There are 15 residues in the CDR3. The V end lost 2 bases, the J end lost 6 bases, and 13 bases lay between the germline ends. CDR1 MNHNS and CDR2 SASEGT come from the germline V gene.

There are a few counts of this clone. The CDR3 loop reads CASSGTSGYTGELFF. CDR3 DNA: TGTGCCAGCAGTGGGACTAGCGGATACACCGGGGAGCTGTTTTTT. The genes are TRBV2 and TRBJ2-2; 10 nucleotides agree with TRBD2. The CDR3 consists of 15 residues. The germline V gene encodes CDR1 SNHLY and CDR2 FYNNEI. The J segment lost 3 bases and the V segment lost 4 bases, leaving 2 bases of the junction unmatched.

The V and J genes are TRBV11-3 and TRBJ1-2; D is undetermined. Germline V CDR1 and CDR2: SGHNT, YENEEA. The CDR3 contains 13 residues. The V gene lost 11 bases and the J gene lost 0 bases, with 13 bases spanning the gap. CDR3 amino acids: CARPGSPNYGYTF. The CDR3 nucleotides are TGTGCCCGTCCGGGGTCCCCTAACTATGGCTACACCTTC.

This clone was seen once. The V and J genes are TRBV5-1 and TRBJ2-1; 9 bases line up with TRBD2. The ends lost 1 base at V and 4 bases at J; junction bases unmatched: 3. The CDR3 loop spans 15 amino acids. Germline V lookup: CDR1 SGHRS, CDR2 YFSETQ. The CDR3 loop reads CASSLTLAGYNEQFF. The CDR3 DNA reads as TGCGCCAGCAGCTTGACCCTAGCGGGATACAATGAGCAGTTCTTC.

The V call is TRBV11-2, the J call TRBJ2-5; tentative D call: TRBD1 (5 bases). This CDR3 is 15 amino acids long. Germline CDR1 and CDR2: SGHAT and FQNNGV. Trimming shortened V by 1 base and J by 4 bases, and 13 bases separated the two germline ends. The CDR3 spells CASSLGYQGPETQYF. The CDR3, as DNA: TGTGCCAGCAGCTTAGGTTACCAGGGCCCAGAGACCCAGTACTTC.

The chain couples TRBV5-1 to TRBJ1-3, with TRBD1 as a possible D gene (5 bases). Trimming removed 0 bases at V and 0 bases at J, with 10 bases between. This CDR3 contains 16 residues. From germline, CDR1 is SGHRS and CDR2 YFSETQ. The CDR3 is CASSLEDSFSGNTIYF. The CDR3, as DNA: TGCGCCAGCAGCTTGGAAGACAGCTTCTCTGGAAACACCATATATTTT.

This clone was seen a single time. The chain carries TRBV4-1 and TRBJ2-1; 7 nucleotides agree with TRBD2. The CDR3 is 16 amino acids. Germline CDR1 reads MGHRA; CDR2 reads YSYEKL. V lost 1 base and J lost 1; bases outside the gene matches: 4. The CDR3 sequence is CASSQARLASYNEQFF. CDR3 coding DNA: TGCGCCAGCAGCCAAGCTCGACTAGCTTCCTACAATGAGCAGTTCTTC.

CDR3 DNA: TGTGCCAGCACTTCAGGATCCTACGAGCAGTACTTC. The encoded protein is CASTSGSYEQYF. This chain links TRBV28 with TRBJ2-7; D gene unclear. This CDR3 region has 12 residues. Germline V gene data show CDR1 as MDHEN and CDR2 as SYDVKM. V lost 7 bases and J lost 1, with 8 bases in between.

The J gene is TRBJ1-6, the V gene TRBV2; perhaps TRBD1 as D (5 bases). The CDR3 consists of 13 residues. V was clipped by 11 bases and J by 8 bases, with 16 bases between them. Germline loops: CDR1 SNHLY, CDR2 FYNNEI. The CDR3 DNA is TGTGCCTCGAAAGGTGGGGGGGATTCACCCCTCCACTTT. Its protein product is CASKGGGDSPLHF.

Details on this clone: Relative to the germline gene, one junction end is altered; a read error may explain this. The chain carries TRBV4-1 and TRBJ2-1, with unresolved D. The CDR3 runs to 16 residues. Germline values: CDR1 MGHRA, CDR2 YSYEKL. In DNA form, the CDR3 reads TGCGCCAGCGGCCAAGAATCCCGAACAATCTACAATGAGCAGTTCTTC. It codes for CASGQESRTIYNEQFF.

This rearrangement joins TRBV2 to TRBJ1-1; D is unresolved. CDR1 and CDR2 from the germline V gene are SNHLY and FYNNEI. The CDR3 is 12 residues long. V lost 6 bases, J lost 4 bases, and 9 bases lay in between. CDR3 residues: CASSEVSTEAFF. CDR3 bases: TGTGCCAGCAGCGAGGTGAGCACTGAAGCTTTCTTT.

V gene TRBV18 combines with J gene TRBJ2-7; 9 bases are a match to TRBD1. CDR3 length equals 15 residues. Germline trimming cut 3 bases from V and 6 bases from J; bases unmatched to any gene: 9. The germline V gene has CDR1 KGHSH and CDR2 LQKENI. In DNA, the CDR3 is TGTGCCAGCTCACCTTGGGGGGACAGGGCCTTCGAGCAGTACTTC. Its protein is CASSPWGDRAFEQYF.